This TCR beta chain was identified during a study of CD8+ T cells in alopecia areata. Overall study findings and caveats: Scalp clonality, together with expanded CD8+ clones among the top 100, fell significantly with tofacitinib.

Only a few counts were recorded for this clone. Its antigen is not identified. Treatment indicated: oral pan-JAK inhibitor, 5-10 mg twice daily. Germline lookup yields CDR1 SGDLS and CDR2 YYNGEE. There are 17 residues in the CDR3. V dropped 3 bases and J dropped 1 base, with 17 bases sitting between them. Extraction of RNA preceded its reverse transcription into cDNA, which served as the sequencing template. Data came from immunoSEQ multiplex PCR; TCRdb stores just in-frame clones and leaves some out. The table has over 250,000 clones, 60% seen once. The specimen comprised CD4+ T cells sorted from blood, sampled at week 52, from a patient treated with tofacitinib. This clonotype originated in a human donor with alopecia areata. This rearrangement joins TRBV9 to TRBJ1-3, with a possible D match to TRBD1 (5 bases). The CDR3 coding sequence is TGTGCCAGCAGCGGGGGCCCGGGTCGGGTATCTGGAAACACCATATATTTT. It translates to CASSGGPGRVSGNTIYF.